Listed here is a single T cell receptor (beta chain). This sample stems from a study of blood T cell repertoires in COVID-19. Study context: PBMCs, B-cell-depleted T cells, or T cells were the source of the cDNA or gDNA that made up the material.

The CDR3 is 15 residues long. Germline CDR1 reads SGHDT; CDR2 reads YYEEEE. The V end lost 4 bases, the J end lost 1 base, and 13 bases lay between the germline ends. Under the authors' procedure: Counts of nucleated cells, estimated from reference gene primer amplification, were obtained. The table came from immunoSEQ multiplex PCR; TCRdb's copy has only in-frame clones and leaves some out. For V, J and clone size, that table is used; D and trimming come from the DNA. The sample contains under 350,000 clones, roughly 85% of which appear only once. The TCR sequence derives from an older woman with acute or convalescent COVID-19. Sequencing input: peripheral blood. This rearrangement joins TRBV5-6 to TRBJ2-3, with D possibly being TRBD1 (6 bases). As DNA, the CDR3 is TGTGCCAGCAGCCCTGGAGCAGGGGGCACAGATACGCAGTATTTT. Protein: CASSPGAGGTDTQYF.